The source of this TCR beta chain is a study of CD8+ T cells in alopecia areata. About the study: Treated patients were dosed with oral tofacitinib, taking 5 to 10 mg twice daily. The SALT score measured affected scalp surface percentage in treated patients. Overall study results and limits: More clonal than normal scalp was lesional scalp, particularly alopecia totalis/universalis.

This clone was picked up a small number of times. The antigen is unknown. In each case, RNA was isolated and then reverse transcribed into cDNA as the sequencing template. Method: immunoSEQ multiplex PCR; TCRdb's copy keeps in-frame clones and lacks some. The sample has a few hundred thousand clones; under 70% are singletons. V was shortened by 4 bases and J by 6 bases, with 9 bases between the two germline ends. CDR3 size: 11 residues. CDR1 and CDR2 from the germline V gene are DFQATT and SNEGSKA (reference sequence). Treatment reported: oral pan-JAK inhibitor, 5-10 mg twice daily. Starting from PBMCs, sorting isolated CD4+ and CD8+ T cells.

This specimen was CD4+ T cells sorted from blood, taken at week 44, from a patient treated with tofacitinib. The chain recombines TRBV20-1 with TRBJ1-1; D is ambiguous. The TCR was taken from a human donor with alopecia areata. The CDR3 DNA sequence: TGCAGTGCTATCGATTGGCCTGAAGCTTTCTTT. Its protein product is CSAIDWPEAFF.